This T cell receptor (beta chain) was recovered during a study of lymphopenia after photon versus proton radiotherapy (dated by TCRdb to about 2019). Background on the whole study: Photon and proton radiation therapy were compared by the study for their immunological effects in patients with gastrointestinal tumors who developed high-grade lymphopenia. The cohort included 15 to 20 patients with gastrointestinal tumors who developed lymphopenia after receiving either photon or proton therapy. The goal of the study was to characterize the differences between the two radiation modalities in how they affect the immune system.

Including the terminal cysteine and phenylalanine, the CDR3 comprises 17 residues. The entry retains the CDR3 DNA only, 51 bases that are in frame from base 1. The germline V gene sets CDR1 to KGHSH and CDR2 to LQKENI. V trim: 2 bases; J trim: 5 bases; unmatched bases: 7. Libraries came from the immunoSEQ multiplex PCR assay. Alongside multiparametric flow cytometry, deep sequencing of rearranged TCR beta loci was used to profile the T cell repertoires. In its TCRdb copy, this immuneACCESS table keeps in-frame sequences only and misses some clones. Where compared with another copy, unresolved V genes explain less than half of these, and the others have no known cause. The sample table shows 68,000 or so clones, and approximately 90% are seen once. The biggest ten clones account for about 2.6% of the sample. About this clone itself: The specificity of this receptor is unknown. No per-base quality is available; no much larger clone lies one base away.

Overall study results and their limits: The authors looked at the survival association only in patients who died, and they framed better survival with proton therapy as a possibility rather than a demonstrated result. After the lymphocyte count nadir, repertoires from photon-treated patients showed oligoclonal expansion, particularly of CD8+ Temra cells, and this expansion drove the decline in diversity. Across the cohort, among patients who died, a greater drop in TCR diversity after the nadir was inversely correlated with overall survival time. During treatment, patients who received proton therapy stayed relatively stable, whereas patients who received photon therapy lost naive T cells and TCR diversity and gained effector/memory populations.

This clonotype was sampled from a woman aged 70 to 79 with pancreatic cancer. The sample here was peripheral blood, taken from a patient treated with photon-based radiotherapy. The chain uses TRBV18 and TRBJ1-5, and TRBD1 matches 12 of the central bases. The CDR3 sequence is CASSPWDRGLLDQPQHF. The sequenced DNA: TGTGCCAGCTCACCATGGGACAGGGGGCTTTTGGATCAGCCCCAGCATTTT. With the portions outside the CDR3 filled from the reference TRBV18 and TRBJ1-5 genes, the complete variable region becomes NAGVMQNPRHLVRRRGQEARLRCSPMKGHSHVYWYRQLPEEGLKFMVYLQKENIIDESGMPKERFSAEFPKEGPSILRIQQVVRGDSAAYFCASSPWDRGLLDQPQHFGDGTRLSIL.